The next 18 T cell receptor beta chains were all read from a single sample in a study of PD-1 blockade in classical Hodgkin lymphoma (TCRdb year 2020). In light of the paper, this sample's time point label describes: cycle 4 day 1 (C4D1), after more than 5 weeks of nivolumab. Every trial patient had relapsed following autologous stem cell transplantation, and prior brentuximab vedotin exposure was what differed among cohorts A, B and C. A Miltenyi CD4+ T cell isolation kit was used for magnetic negative selection to purify CD4+ T cells from thawed PBMCs. Libraries were built with the immunoSEQ multiplex PCR assay. TCRdb retrieved this table from immuneACCESS and kept in-frame rearrangements only. Not all clones are present; in checked studies, unresolved V genes account for under half, and no reason is known for the remainder. The sample has approximately 20,000 clones on record, less than 85% of them singletons. Clones ranked in the top ten supply more than 2.5% of the sample.

Sequencing was performed on CD4+ T cells from blood, taken before the fourth cycle of nivolumab. The origin of the receptors is a human donor with classical Hodgkin lymphoma.

This sequence joins TRBV6-5 and TRBJ2-3; D gene uncertain. Germline values: CDR1 MNHEY, CDR2 SVGAGI. Trimming cost V 0 bases and J 2 bases, with 9 bases left between them. The CDR3 covers 15 residues. Written as DNA, the CDR3 is TGTGCCAGCAGTTACTCGGGATCTCTCACAGATACGCAGTATTTT. Amino acids: CASSYSGSLTDTQYF.

J is TRBJ2-7 and V is TRBV19; D is possibly TRBD2 (7 bases). The V gene's germline CDR1 is LNHDA and CDR2 SQIVND (reference sequence). The CDR3 has 16 amino acids. V was trimmed by 3 bases and J by 5 bases, leaving 20 bases between them. The CDR3 nucleotides read TGTGCCAGTAGTATTTTGGGGGGGTCACAGGGAAACGAGCAGTACTTC. It translates to CASSILGGSQGNEQYF.

The chain couples TRBV29-1 to TRBJ1-1; no clear D. Germline V lookup: CDR1 SQVTM, CDR2 ANQGSEA. The V end lost 7 bases, the J end lost 1 base, and 16 bases lay between the germline ends. The CDR3 runs to 14 residues. The CDR3 DNA reads TGCAGCGCCGGCGGGCCACAAGAGAACACTGAAGCTTTCTTT. It specifies CSAGGPQENTEAFF.

The V and J genes are TRBV2 and TRBJ2-7; 10 nucleotides line up with TRBD1. The CDR3 is made up of 14 amino acids. Germline CDR1 reads SNHLY; CDR2 reads FYNNEI. The ends lost 6 bases at V and 6 bases at J; junction bases unmatched: 8. CDR3 sequence (DNA): TGTGCCAGCAGCGCCGGGACAGGGGTATTCGAGCAGTACTTC. It specifies CASSAGTGVFEQYF.

The V call is TRBV2, the J call TRBJ2-5; the D gene is possibly TRBD2 (5 bases). The CDR3 has 11 amino acids. Deletions cut 3 bases from V and 9 bases from J, with 8 bases between. CDR1 and CDR2 from the germline V gene are SNHLY and FYNNEI. CDR3 protein: CASSESGSQYF. CDR3 nucleotides: TGTGCCAGCAGTGAGTCGGGGTCCCAGTACTTC.

This chain joins TRBV14 and TRBJ2-1; 7 bases align to TRBD2. Germline lookup yields CDR1 SGHDN and CDR2 FVKESK. V trimming: 4 bases; J trimming: 6 bases; junction bases outside the gene matches: 12. This CDR3 contains 16 residues. The CDR3 loop is CASSLISGLSGNEQFF. For the CDR3, the DNA is TGTGCCAGCAGCCTAATTAGCGGGCTGAGTGGCAATGAGCAGTTCTTC. The whole variable domain, remainder taken from reference TRBV14 and TRBJ2-1, is EAGVTQFPSHSVIEKGQTVTLRCDPISGHDNLYWYRRVMGKEIKFLLHFVKESKQDESGMPNNRFLAERTGGTYSTLKVQPAELEDSGVYFCASSLISGLSGNEQFFGPGTRLTVL.

This clone was detected only once. The rearrangement uses TRBV28 and TRBJ2-6; TRBD1 matches 10 bases. J was trimmed by 4 bases and V by 6 bases; bases with no gene match: 15. CDR3 length: 19 amino acids. Germline CDR1 is MDHEN and CDR2 is SYDVKM. The CDR3 protein is CASSHRDRGALGGANVLTF. The CDR3 coding sequence is TGTGCCAGCAGCCACCGGGACAGGGGTGCTCTAGGGGGGGCCAACGTCCTGACTTTC.

The chain combines TRBV5-6 with TRBJ1-4; 9 positions match TRBD1. CDR3 size: 15 residues. The ends lost 4 bases at V and 5 bases at J; junction bases unmatched: 6. Germline V CDR1 and CDR2: SGHDT, YYEEEE. CDR3 DNA: TGTGCCAGCAGCGGTGGACAGGGGTTAAATGAAAAACTGTTTTTT. It translates to CASSGGQGLNEKLFF.

CDR3 nucleotide sequence: TGTGCCAGTAGTATGGTGGAGGGGAGTCAGTACTTC. This codes for CASSMVEGSQYF. The genes are TRBV19 and TRBJ2-7; a weak D match, TRBD2 (6 bases). The CDR3 extends over 12 amino acids. Germline V CDR1 and CDR2: LNHDA, SQIVND (reference sequence). Trimming pared 3 bases from V and 10 bases from J, leaving 13 bases between.

J is TRBJ2-3 and V is TRBV10-2, with D maybe TRBD2 (6 bases). Germline-derived CDR1 and CDR2 are WSHSY and SAAADI. V lost 7 bases, J lost 6 bases, and 17 bases lay in between. The CDR3 length is 14 residues. This CDR3 reads CASNSDGSPDTQYF. CDR3 sequence (DNA): TGCGCCAGCAACTCCGACGGGAGTCCGGATACGCAGTATTTT.

The chain combines TRBV2 with TRBJ2-2; 8 bases are shared with TRBD2. The J segment lost 1 base and the V segment lost 7 bases, leaving 5 bases of the junction unmatched. This CDR3 comprises 15 residues. Per the germline V gene, CDR1 is SNHLY and CDR2 is FYNNEI. The CDR3 bases are TGTGCCAGCACTCTAGCGGGCATGAACACCGGGGAGCTGTTTTTT. This sequence encodes CASTLAGMNTGELFF.

The rearrangement uses TRBV5-1 and TRBJ2-7; the match to TRBD1 covers 12 bases. Per the germline V gene, CDR1 is SGHRS and CDR2 is YFSETQ. The CDR3 has 14 residues. After removal of 5 bases from V and 4 bases from J, the junction contained 4 bases not matched to a gene. The DNA for the CDR3 is TGCGCCAGCAGTACGGGACAGGGGGCTTACGAGCAGTACTTC. It yields the protein CASSTGQGAYEQYF.

The chain couples TRBV6-1 to TRBJ2-1; D unclear. The CDR3 is 14 amino acids. Germline V gives CDR1 MNHNS, CDR2 SASEGT. The V end was cut by 3 bases, the J end by 5 bases, with 11 bases between. This chain's CDR3 is CASSEVWGNNEQFF. CDR3 in DNA: TGTGCCAGCAGTGAGGTCTGGGGAAACAATGAGCAGTTCTTC.

The V gene is TRBV5-1, the J gene TRBJ1-4; the match to TRBD1 covers 7 bases. The germline gives CDR1 SGHRS, CDR2 YFSETQ. With V trimmed by 0 bases and J by 5 bases, 4 bases remained unmatched. This CDR3 region has 15 residues. CDR3 DNA: TGCGCCAGCAGCTTGGGGCTACAGGGGAATGAAAAACTGTTTTTT. Translating it yields CASSLGLQGNEKLFF.

The chain recombines TRBV5-1 with TRBJ2-5; D tentatively reads TRBD1 or TRBD2 (5 bases each). This CDR3 has 11 residues. Germline CDR1 reads SGHRS; CDR2 reads YFSETQ. Deletions cut 5 bases from V and 5 bases from J, with 7 bases between. The CDR3 nucleotides are TGCGCCAGCAGAGAGGGGGAGACCCAGTACTTC. This codes for CASREGETQYF.

The chain has TRBV25-1 and TRBJ2-4, with 9 bases matching TRBD1. Trimming cost V 3 bases and J 6 bases; bases outside gene matches: 3. The CDR3 contains 14 residues. Germline-derived CDR1 and CDR2 are MGHDK and SYGVNS. As DNA, the CDR3 is TGTGCCAGCAGTGAGGGACAGGGTCGAAACATTCAGTACTTC. The encoded protein is CASSEGQGRNIQYF.

This clone was seen a single time. The chain combines TRBV11-2 with TRBJ2-5; 9 bases match TRBD2. CDR3 size: 17 residues. Trimming removed 2 bases from V and 5 bases from J; junction bases left unmatched: 12. Germline V gives CDR1 SGHAT, CDR2 FQNNGV. The CDR3 region is CASSLLGRGRGMETQYF. The CDR3 DNA is TGTGCCAGCAGCTTACTGGGTCGCGGGAGGGGAATGGAGACCCAGTACTTC.

There are a few counts of this clone. The V call is TRBV7-9, the J call TRBJ2-5; 10 nucleotides align to TRBD2. J lost 5 bases, V lost 3 bases, and 3 bases had no gene match. The CDR3 spans 14 residues. The germline CDR1 and CDR2 sequences are SEHNR and FQNEAQ (reference sequence). DNA of the CDR3: TGTGCCAGCAGCTTCGGGACTAGCGCTGAGACCCAGTACTTC. Translation: CASSFGTSAETQYF.